The 27 T cell receptor beta chains listed next were all sequenced from one sample in a study of blood T cell repertoires in COVID-19. Data came from immunoSEQ multiplex PCR; TCRdb stores just in-frame clones and leaves some out. The data show 120,000 or so clones, more than 70% seen once. Specimen: peripheral blood. The receptor set was obtained from a woman older than 75 with acute or convalescent COVID-19.

The chain has TRBV5-1 and TRBJ1-2; D may be TRBD1 (6 bases). This CDR3 is 16 amino acids long. The germline CDR1 and CDR2 sequences are SGHRS and YFSETQ. Trimming took off 0 bases at V and 7 bases at J, with 19 bases between the two ends. The DNA for the CDR3 is TGCGCCAGCAGCTTGGTCCCCCCGGACATGGGGGCTGGCTACACCTTC. Residues: CASSLVPPDMGAGYTF.

V and J are TRBV19 and TRBJ2-3; a possible D gene is TRBD2 (6 bases). Germline values: CDR1 LNHDA, CDR2 SQIVND (reference sequence). The V end was cut by 4 bases, the J end by 3 bases, with 14 bases between. There are 15 residues in the CDR3. CDR3 DNA: TGTGCCAGTAGTAGGGGGGTTCGTGGGACAGATACGCAGTATTTT. It encodes CASSRGVRGTDTQYF.

The J gene is TRBJ2-7, the V gene TRBV6-5; D might be TRBD1 (6 bases). The germline gives CDR1 MNHEY, CDR2 SVGAGI. The CDR3 extends over 14 amino acids. Trimming removed 6 bases from V and 0 bases from J, with 12 bases in between. The DNA for the CDR3 is TGTGCCAGCAGGCTCGGGACACTCTCCTACGAGCAGTACTTC. Encoded protein: CASRLGTLSYEQYF.

This rearrangement joins TRBV18 to TRBJ2-6; TRBD1 matches at 9 bases. This CDR3 spans 16 amino acids. The germline V gene encodes CDR1 KGHSH and CDR2 LQKENI. V shed 6 bases, J shed 0 bases, and the junction held 3 bases outside the gene matches. As DNA, the CDR3 is TGTGCCAGCTCCGGGACAGGGCCCTCTGGGGCCAACGTCCTGACTTTC. Its protein is CASSGTGPSGANVLTF. The full variable domain, in which reference TRBV18 and TRBJ2-6 provide the parts outside the CDR3, is NAGVMQNPRHLVRRRGQEARLRCSPMKGHSHVYWYRQLPEEGLKFMVYLQKENIIDESGMPKERFSAEFPKEGPSILRIQQVVRGDSAAYFCASSGTGPSGANVLTFGAGSRLTVL.

The chain couples TRBV9 to TRBJ2-1; D is perhaps TRBD2 (6 bases). Trimming took off 4 bases at V and 7 bases at J, with 12 bases between the two ends. The CDR3 spans 13 residues. Per germline, CDR1 SGDLS and CDR2 YYNGEE. The CDR3 here is CASSPIRGNEQFF. The CDR3 DNA sequence: TGTGCCAGCAGCCCGATCCGGGGGAATGAGCAGTTCTTC. Supplemented by reference TRBV9 and TRBJ2-1, the full variable domain reads DSGVTQTPKHLITATGQRVTLRCSPRSGDLSVYWYQQSLDQGLQFLIQYYNGEERAKGNILERFSAQQFPDLHSELNLSSLELGDSALYFCASSPIRGNEQFFGPGTRLTVL.

The V gene is TRBV7-9, the J gene TRBJ1-1, with 9 bases lining up with TRBD1. J was trimmed by 9 bases and V by 4 bases; bases with no gene match: 9. The CDR3 consists of 14 residues. The germline gives CDR1 SEHNR, CDR2 FQNEAQ (reference sequence). The CDR3 DNA sequence: TGTGCCAGCAGCTCTCTTGAGACAGGGGGAAAAGCTTTCTTT. It specifies CASSSLETGGKAFF.

This clone has a single count. V usage is TRBV6-1 and J usage is TRBJ1-5; D possibly corresponds to TRBD1 (5 bases). V lost 1 base, J lost 3 bases, and 10 bases lay in between. The V gene's germline CDR1 is MNHNS and CDR2 SASEGT. CDR3 length: 15 residues. Written as DNA, the CDR3 is TGTGCCAGCAGTGAAGGTCCAGGGTTCAATCAGCCCCAGCATTTT. This codes for CASSEGPGFNQPQHF.

The V gene is TRBV6-5, the J gene TRBJ2-7; a possible D gene is TRBD1 (5 bases). Trimming took off 0 bases at V and 3 bases at J, with 12 bases between the two ends. CDR1 MNHEY and CDR2 SVGAGI come from the germline V gene. CDR3 length: 15 residues. The CDR3 loop is CASSYSGQGFYEQYF. As DNA, the CDR3 is TGTGCCAGCAGTTACTCCGGCCAGGGTTTCTACGAGCAGTACTTC.

This chain links TRBV27 with TRBJ1-2; D may be TRBD1 (5 bases). The CDR3 is 16 amino acids. The V and J ends lost 0 bases and 5 bases respectively, with 16 bases between them. Germline CDR1 reads MNHEY; CDR2 reads SMNVEV (reference sequence). CDR3 residues: CASSLSGQGLNYGYTF. CDR3 DNA: TGTGCCAGCAGTTTATCTGGGCAGGGACTAAATTATGGCTACACCTTC.

The gene calls are TRBV5-3 and TRBJ1-2, with D possibly TRBD1 on 6 matching bases. TRBV5-3 is flagged as an ORF with uncertain function. Trimming took 3 bases from V and 4 from J, leaving 16 bases between them. The CDR3 runs 15 residues. The CDR3: CARSSGGARFYGYTF. In DNA form, the CDR3 reads TGTGCCAGAAGCTCCGGGGGGGCGCGTTTCTATGGCTACACCTTC.

V is TRBV6-5 and J is TRBJ2-3; tentatively, D is TRBD2 (5 bases). Trimming removed 6 bases from V and 5 bases from J, with 6 bases in between. Germline V gene lookup returns CDR1 MNHEY and CDR2 SVGAGI. The CDR3 length is 11 residues. CDR3 amino acids: CASRGVDTQYF. The CDR3 DNA reads as TGTGCCAGCAGGGGAGTAGATACGCAGTATTTT.

The chain uses TRBV6-5 and TRBJ1-4; no clear D gene. This CDR3 spans 13 amino acids. The V gene's germline CDR1 is MNHEY and CDR2 SVGAGI. Trimming took off 5 bases at V and 4 bases at J, with 8 bases between the two ends. CDR3 sequence: CASSPGFNEKLFF. CDR3 nucleotide sequence: TGTGCCAGCAGTCCCGGTTTTAATGAAAAACTGTTTTTT.

The V gene is TRBV19, the J gene TRBJ2-4; a possible D gene is TRBD1 (7 bases). This CDR3 has 17 residues. CDR1 LNHDA and CDR2 SQIVND come from the germline V gene (reference sequence). Trimming shortened V by 4 bases and J by 7 bases, and 23 bases separated the two germline ends. The DNA of the CDR3 is TGTGCCAGTAGTAACCCCCAGGGGGGCGGCCTTTCGAACATTCAGTACTTC. Translated, it gives CASSNPQGGGLSNIQYF.

This clone was recorded once. The V call is TRBV7-6, the J call TRBJ1-3; 8 bases line up with TRBD1. V gave up 1 base and J gave up 4 bases; unmatched junction bases: 9. Germline-derived CDR1 and CDR2 are SGHVS and FNYEAQ. The CDR3 contains 17 residues. CDR3 region: CASSLGVGQGAGNTIYF. CDR3 in DNA: TGTGCCAGCAGCTTAGGAGTCGGGCAGGGGGCAGGAAACACCATATATTTT.

This clone was seen only a few times. This sequence joins TRBV4-1 and TRBJ1-3; weak D call: TRBD1 (6 bases). This CDR3 has 16 residues. The V gene lost 4 bases and the J gene lost 2 bases, with 15 bases spanning the gap. The germline V gene encodes CDR1 MGHRA and CDR2 YSYEKL. This chain's CDR3 is CASSLLLQGTGNTIYF. CDR3 nucleotide sequence: TGCGCCAGCAGCCTCCTATTACAGGGAACTGGAAACACCATATATTTT.

The V and J genes are TRBV25-1 and TRBJ2-7; 9 bases align to TRBD2. Trimming cost V 1 base and J 4 bases; bases outside gene matches: 8. The CDR3 sequence is 16 residues long. Germline values: CDR1 MGHDK, CDR2 SYGVNS. Written as DNA, the CDR3 is TGTGCCAGCAGTGAATCCGTTGCGGGAGGGCGATACGAGCAGTACTTC. It yields the protein CASSESVAGGRYEQYF.

This clone was counted once. In the same sample, other DNA sequences code for this CDR3. J is TRBJ1-2 and V is TRBV10-3; D unresolved. V was shortened by 0 bases and J by 1 base, with 3 bases between the two germline ends. The germline V gene has CDR1 ENHRY and CDR2 SYGVKD. The CDR3 length is 13 residues. The CDR3: CAISESGNYGYTF. As DNA, the CDR3 is TGTGCCATCAGTGAGTCCGGTAACTATGGCTACACCTTC.

V is TRBV6-5 and J is TRBJ2-7; tentatively, D is TRBD2 (7 bases). Per the germline V gene, CDR1 is MNHEY and CDR2 is SVGAGI. The length of the CDR3 is 15 residues. V was pared by 6 bases and J by 3 bases, with 18 bases between. CDR3 bases: TGTGCCAGCAGCCGGACGGGGGGCTCGAACTACGAGCAGTACTTC. As protein: CASSRTGGSNYEQYF.

The genes are TRBV19 and TRBJ1-1; D gene ambiguous. CDR3 size: 13 residues. The V gene's germline CDR1 is LNHDA and CDR2 SQIVND (reference sequence). V gave up 5 bases and J gave up 3 bases, with 10 bases separating them. CDR3 loop: CASSAGGDTEAFF. In DNA form, the CDR3 reads TGTGCCAGTAGTGCGGGCGGGGACACTGAAGCTTTCTTT. The whole variable domain, remainder taken from reference TRBV19 and TRBJ1-1, is DGGITQSPKYLFRKEGQNVTLSCEQNLNHDAMYWYRQDPGQGLRLIYYSQIVNDFQKGDIAEGYSVSREKKESFPLTVTSAQKNPTAFYLCASSAGGDTEAFFGQGTRLTVV.

This clone appeared a few times. This rearrangement joins TRBV7-9 to TRBJ1-4; unclear D gene. This CDR3 comprises 12 residues. Germline lookup yields CDR1 SEHNR and CDR2 FQNEAQ (reference sequence). V was clipped by 6 bases and J by 8 bases, with 10 bases between them. The CDR3 DNA reads TGTGCCAGCAGTCACATCTCCGAAAAACTGTTTTTT. It encodes CASSHISEKLFF. The full variable domain, with the rest looked up from reference TRBV7-9 and TRBJ1-4, is DTGVSQNPRHKITKRGQNVTFRCDPISEHNRLYWYRQTLGQGPEFLTYFQNEAQLEKSRLLSDRFSAERPKGSFSTLEIQRTEQGDSAMYLCASSHISEKLFFGSGTQLSVL.

The rearrangement joins TRBV29-1 to TRBJ1-1, with a possible D match to TRBD1 (5 bases). Germline V gene lookup returns CDR1 SQVTM and CDR2 ANQGSEA. V gave up 6 bases and J gave up 2 bases, with 13 bases separating them. This CDR3 contains 13 residues. The CDR3 loop is CSVDRTLNTEAFF. The CDR3 DNA reads as TGCAGCGTCGATCGGACACTTAACACTGAAGCTTTCTTT.

The chain carries TRBV4-1 and TRBJ2-7; the D gene is possibly TRBD1 (5 bases). Germline lookup yields CDR1 MGHRA and CDR2 YSYEKL. Trimming removed 4 bases at V and 4 bases at J, with 14 bases between. CDR3 length: 14 amino acids. The CDR3 region is CASSPGSGKYEQYF. CDR3 in DNA: TGCGCCAGCAGCCCGGGTTCAGGGAAATACGAGCAGTACTTC.

V and J are TRBV5-1 and TRBJ1-2; D may be TRBD1 (5 bases). The CDR3 spans 13 residues. V lost 4 bases to trimming and J lost 5 bases, with 12 bases between them. In germline, CDR1 is SGHRS, CDR2 YFSETQ. The DNA for the CDR3 is TGCGCCAGCAGCCAATCACAGGATTATGGCTACACCTTC. Residues: CASSQSQDYGYTF.

The rearrangement uses TRBV7-8 and TRBJ2-2; D is ambiguous. The V and J ends lost 5 bases and 5 bases respectively, with 6 bases between them. Germline V gene data show CDR1 as SGHVS and CDR2 as FQNEAQ. This CDR3 spans 12 amino acids. CDR3 sequence (DNA): TGTGCCAGCAGCCCGGTAACCGGGGAGCTGTTTTTT. Encoded protein: CASSPVTGELFF.

The chain uses TRBV5-1 and TRBJ2-7; TRBD1 aligns across 9 bases. V dropped 0 bases and J dropped 1; count of bases not matched to a gene: 8. The CDR3 is 17 amino acids. Germline V gene data show CDR1 as SGHRS and CDR2 as YFSETQ. The CDR3 loop reads CASSLVPDRGKSYEQYF. CDR3 DNA sequence: TGCGCCAGCAGCTTGGTACCCGACAGGGGGAAGTCCTACGAGCAGTACTTC.

As to this clone: Within the sample, other DNA sequences also encode this same CDR3. The rearrangement links TRBV3-1 (or the pseudogene TRBV3-2) to TRBJ2-3; D is ambiguous. This CDR3 has 14 amino acids. Trimming shortened V by 0 bases and J by 2 bases, and 6 bases separated the two germline ends. Germline V gives CDR1 LGHDT, CDR2 YNNKEL (reference sequence). The CDR3 sequence: CASSQDLATDTQYF. DNA for the CDR3: TGTGCCAGCAGCCAAGATTTAGCCACAGATACGCAGTATTTT.

This clone was picked up a small number of times. V is TRBV4-2 and J is TRBJ1-6, with TRBD1 identical over 7 bases. Germline lookup yields CDR1 LGHNA and CDR2 YNFKEQ. The V gene end was trimmed by 1 base and the J gene end by 16 bases; junction bases not matched to a gene: 10. The CDR3 is made up of 14 amino acids. The DNA of the CDR3 is TGTGCCAGCAGCCAAGGGGACAGTGCATTTCGTCTCCACTTT. This gives the protein CASSQGDSAFRLHF.